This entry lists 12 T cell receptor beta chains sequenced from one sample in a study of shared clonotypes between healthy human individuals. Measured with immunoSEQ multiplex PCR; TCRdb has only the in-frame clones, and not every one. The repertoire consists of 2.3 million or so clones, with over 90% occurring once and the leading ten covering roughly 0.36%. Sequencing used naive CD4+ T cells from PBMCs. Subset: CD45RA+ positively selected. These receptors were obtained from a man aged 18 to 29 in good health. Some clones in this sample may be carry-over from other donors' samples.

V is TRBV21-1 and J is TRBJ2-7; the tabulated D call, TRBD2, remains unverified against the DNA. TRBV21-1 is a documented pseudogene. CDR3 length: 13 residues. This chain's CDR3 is CASSNGTVDEQYF. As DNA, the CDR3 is TGTGCCAGCAGCAATGGGACTGTGGACGAGCAGTACTTC.

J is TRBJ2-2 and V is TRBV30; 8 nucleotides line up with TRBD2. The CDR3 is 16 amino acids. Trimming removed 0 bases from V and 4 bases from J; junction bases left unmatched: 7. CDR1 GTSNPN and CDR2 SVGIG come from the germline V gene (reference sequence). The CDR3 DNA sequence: TGTGCCTGGAGTGTACGTAGCGGGAAAGGCACCGGGGAGCTGTTTTTT. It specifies CAWSVRSGKGTGELFF.

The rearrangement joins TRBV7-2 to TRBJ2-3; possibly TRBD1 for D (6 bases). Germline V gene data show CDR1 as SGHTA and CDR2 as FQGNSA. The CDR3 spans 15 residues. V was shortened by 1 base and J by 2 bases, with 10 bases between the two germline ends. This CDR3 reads CASSLVQGTTDTQYF. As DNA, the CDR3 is TGTGCCAGCAGCTTAGTGCAGGGGACCACAGATACGCAGTATTTT.

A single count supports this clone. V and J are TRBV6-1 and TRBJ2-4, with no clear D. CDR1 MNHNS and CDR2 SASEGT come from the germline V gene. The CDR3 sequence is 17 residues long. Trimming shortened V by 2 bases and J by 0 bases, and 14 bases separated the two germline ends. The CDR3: CASSERWEKTAKNIQYF. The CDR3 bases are TGTGCCAGCAGTGAAAGGTGGGAAAAAACAGCCAAAAACATTCAGTACTTC.

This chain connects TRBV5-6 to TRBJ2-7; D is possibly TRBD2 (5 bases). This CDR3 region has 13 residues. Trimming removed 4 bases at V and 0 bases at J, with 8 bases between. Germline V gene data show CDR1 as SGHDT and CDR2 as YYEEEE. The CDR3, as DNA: TGTGCCAGCAGCGGAACTAGCTCCTACGAGCAGTACTTC. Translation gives CASSGTSSYEQYF.

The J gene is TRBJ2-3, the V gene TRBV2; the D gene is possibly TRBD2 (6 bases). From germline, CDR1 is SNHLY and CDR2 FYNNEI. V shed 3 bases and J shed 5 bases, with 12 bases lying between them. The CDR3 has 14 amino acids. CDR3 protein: CASSDLLAGDTQYF. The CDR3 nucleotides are TGTGCCAGCAGTGATCTACTAGCCGGAGATACGCAGTATTTT.

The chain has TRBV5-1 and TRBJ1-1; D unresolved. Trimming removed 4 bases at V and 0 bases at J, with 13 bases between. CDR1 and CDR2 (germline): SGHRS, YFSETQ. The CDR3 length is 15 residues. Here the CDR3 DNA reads TGCGCCAGCAGCACCGGCGGGATTTTGAACACTGAAGCTTTCTTT. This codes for CASSTGGILNTEAFF.

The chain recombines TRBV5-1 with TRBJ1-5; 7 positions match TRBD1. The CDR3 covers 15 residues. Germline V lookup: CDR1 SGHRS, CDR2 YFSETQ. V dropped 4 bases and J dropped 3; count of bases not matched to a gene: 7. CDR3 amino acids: CASSPEGQNNQPQHF. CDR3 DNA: TGCGCCAGCAGCCCGGAGGGACAGAACAATCAGCCCCAGCATTTT.

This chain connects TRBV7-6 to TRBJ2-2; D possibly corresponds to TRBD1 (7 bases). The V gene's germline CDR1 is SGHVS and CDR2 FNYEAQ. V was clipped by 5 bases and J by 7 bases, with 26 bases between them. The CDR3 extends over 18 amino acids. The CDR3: CASSPPPGGRSPLGELFF. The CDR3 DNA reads TGTGCCAGCAGCCCCCCGCCAGGGGGGAGGTCCCCGCTCGGGGAGCTGTTTTTT.

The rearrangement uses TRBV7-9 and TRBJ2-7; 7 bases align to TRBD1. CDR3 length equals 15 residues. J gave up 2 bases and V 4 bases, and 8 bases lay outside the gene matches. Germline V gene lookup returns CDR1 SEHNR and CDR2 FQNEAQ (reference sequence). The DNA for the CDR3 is TGTGCCAGCAGCTCGTGGACAGGACTCCCCTACGAGCAGTACTTC. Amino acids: CASSSWTGLPYEQYF.

This chain's CDR3 is CASTIAGGSYNEQFF. CDR3 sequence (DNA): TGTGCCAGCACGATAGCGGGGGGCTCCTACAATGAGCAGTTCTTC. The gene calls are TRBV27 and TRBJ2-1, with 10 bases lining up with TRBD2. Losses at the gene ends were 7 bases for V and 0 bases for J; bases not matched to a gene: 3. Germline CDR1 is MNHEY and CDR2 is SMNVEV (reference sequence). The CDR3 spans 15 residues.

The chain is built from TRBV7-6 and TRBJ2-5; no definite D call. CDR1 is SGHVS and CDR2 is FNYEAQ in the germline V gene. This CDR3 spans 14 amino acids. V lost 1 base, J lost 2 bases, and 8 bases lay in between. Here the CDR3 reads CASSLEGRQETQYF. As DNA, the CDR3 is TGTGCCAGCAGCTTAGAGGGCAGACAAGAGACCCAGTACTTC.